This T cell receptor beta chain appears in the sequencing data of a study of T-cell memory formation after mild COVID-19. Overall study: Most TCR clusters belonged to a single donor.

The CDR3 extends over 14 amino acids. Trimming removed 5 bases from V and 8 bases from J; junction bases left unmatched: 8. Constant-segment primers were used for 5'RACE, and the resulting TCR alpha and TCR beta cDNA libraries carried sample barcodes and UMIs. TCRdb reprocessed the 5' RACE reads via MiXCR and lists one record per CDR3 protein. The sample lists just over 350,000 distinct CDR3 sequences, around an eighth seen once, with around 22% in the top ten. Details on this clonotype: The antigen is undetermined.

Study-level findings and limits: Largely, contracting CD4+ clones fell within CM and EM, and contracting CD8+ clones within EMRA. Among clones peaking at day 37 in the second wave, SARS-CoV-2 specificity remained unconfirmed.

Material: PBMCs or a T cell subset sorted from them (not recorded which). The rearrangement links TRBV12-3 or TRBV12-4 to TRBJ1-4; 7 bases fit TRBD1. This clonotype was sampled from a man between 18 and 35 years old who had mild COVID-19 (a few samples of this study predate the infection). Cell type and time point are not known. The DNA for the CDR3 is TGTGCCAGCAGTCTTAGACAGGGTTTAGAAAAACTGTTTTTT. Its protein product is CASSLRQGLEKLFF.